The rows below give T cell receptor beta chains drawn from one sample of a study of cytomegalovirus exposure and HLA in healthy donors. Clones were sequenced by immunoSEQ multiplex PCR, and TCRdb holds only the in-frame ones, with some missing. The table includes 65,000 to 90,000 clones, roughly 90% detected once. Sequencing was performed on PBMCs. Receptor source: a woman aged 25 to 45 in good health and CMV-seronegative. Both conserved end residues are part of each CDR3. The order of the fields is J gene, V gene, D gene, clone size, CDR3 protein, CDR3 DNA. D genes are given only for firm matches. Some rows have no size entry. The others give once, few or many, or a class for an expanded clone.

TRBJ2-3	TRBV29-1	TRBD2	.	CSASAGVRTDTQYF	TGCAGCGCCTCAGCGGGAGTAAGGACAGATACGCAGTATTTT
TRBJ2-7	TRBV27	.	.	CASSLSTSRSYEQYF	TGTGCCAGCAGTTTATCCACTAGCCGATCCTACGAGCAGTACTTC
TRBJ2-3	TRBV6-1	.	.	CASVSGIYTDTQYF	TGTGCCAGTGTGAGCGGTATTTACACAGATACGCAGTATTTT
TRBJ2-7	TRBV5-1	.	.	CASSALGGIGYEQYF	TGCGCCAGCAGCGCGTTGGGGGGAATTGGGTACGAGCAGTACTTC
TRBJ2-5	TRBV27	TRBD2	.	CASSPLAGDVAGGQETQYF	TGTGCCAGCAGTCCCCTAGCGGGAGATGTGGCCGGGGGGCAAGAGACCCAGTACTTC
TRBJ2-7	TRBV11-3	TRBD1	.	CASSSGQGKSYEQYF	TGTGCCAGCAGCTCCGGACAGGGAAAATCCTACGAGCAGTACTTC
TRBJ1-1	TRBV7-9	.	.	CASGRNTEAFF	TGTGCCAGCGGGCGAAACACTGAAGCTTTCTTT
TRBJ2-2	TRBV19	TRBD2	.	CASSIRGSGANTGELFF	TGTGCCAGTAGTATAAGGGGTAGCGGGGCCAACACCGGGGAGCTGTTTTTT
TRBJ1-5	TRBV5-5	.	.	CASRPGQTNQPQHF	TGTGCCAGCAGACCAGGACAGACTAATCAGCCCCAGCATTTT
TRBJ2-1	TRBV19	.	.	CASSGRRSEQFF	TGTGCCAGTAGTGGCCGGAGGTCTGAGCAGTTCTTC
TRBJ1-3	TRBV18	.	.	CASSPAAAGNTIYF	TGTGCCAGCTCACCCGCCGCAGCTGGAAACACCATATATTTT
TRBJ2-1	TRBV30	TRBD2	.	CAWSQREGLVQFF	TGTGCCTGGAGTCAGCGGGAGGGCCTCGTGCAGTTCTTC
TRBJ1-4	TRBV2	TRBD1	.	CASSTGGFTNEKLFF	TGTGCCAGCAGTACAGGGGGCTTCACTAATGAAAAACTGTTTTTT
TRBJ2-7	TRBV30	TRBD2	.	CAWSLLGLVGYEQYF	TGTGCCTGGAGTTTGTTAGGACTAGTAGGCTACGAGCAGTACTTC
TRBJ1-3	TRBV19	.	.	CASSVDSSGNTIYF	TGTGCCAGTAGCGTGGACAGCTCTGGAAACACCATATATTTT
TRBJ2-2	TRBV27	.	once	CASRTGLNTGELFF	TGTGCCAGCAGAACAGGGCTGAACACCGGGGAGCTGTTTTTT
TRBJ1-1	TRBV11-2	.	.	CASSSPRGGTEAFF	TGTGCCAGCAGCTCCCCCCGGGGGGGCACTGAAGCTTTCTTT
TRBJ2-7	TRBV27	TRBD2	.	CASSSLLAGGEQYF	TGTGCCAGCAGTTCCTTGCTAGCGGGGGGCGAGCAGTACTTC
TRBJ2-3	TRBV9	.	.	CASKLLQGPDTQYF	TGTGCCAGCAAACTCCTCCAGGGCCCAGATACGCAGTATTTT
TRBJ2-1	TRBV6-6	.	few	CASRALLGAHEQFF	TGTGCCAGCAGGGCCTTGTTGGGGGCGCACGAGCAGTTCTTC
TRBJ2-7	TRBV7-2	TRBD2	.	CASSNLAGLDYEQYF	TGTGCCAGCAGCAATCTAGCGGGCTTGGACTACGAGCAGTACTTC
TRBJ1-3	TRBV7-2	TRBD1	.	CASSLRRGGQGVNTIYF	TGTGCCAGCAGCTTAAGGAGGGGGGGACAGGGGGTGAACACCATATATTTT
TRBJ2-5	TRBV25-1	TRBD1	.	CASSGGGRETQYF	TGTGCCAGCAGTGGAGGGGGCCGGGAGACCCAGTACTTC
TRBJ2-5	TRBV30	TRBD1	.	CAWDRGRWETQYF	TGTGCCTGGGACAGGGGGCGCTGGGAGACCCAGTACTTC
TRBJ2-7	TRBV2	TRBD1	.	CASDRRDRGREQYF	TGTGCCAGCGACCGGCGGGACAGGGGGCGGGAGCAGTACTTC
TRBJ1-2	TRBV19	TRBD1	.	CASSLVPDRGMDGYTF	TGTGCCAGTAGTCTGGTCCCGGACAGGGGGATGGATGGCTACACCTTC
TRBJ1-4	TRBV4-1	TRBD1	few	CASSLTGLNEKLFF	TGCGCCAGCAGCCTGACAGGGCTTAATGAAAAACTGTTTTTT
TRBJ2-1	TRBV19	TRBD2	.	CASTGLAASGEQFF	TGTGCCAGTACGGGGCTAGCGGCTAGTGGTGAGCAGTTCTTC
TRBJ2-1	TRBV11-3	TRBD1	.	CASSGGQSTYNEQFF	TGTGCCAGCAGCGGGGGACAGTCGACCTACAATGAGCAGTTCTTC
TRBJ2-7	TRBV7-2	.	.	CASSPRQDISYEQYF	TGTGCCAGCAGCCCGAGACAGGATATCTCCTACGAGCAGTACTTC
TRBJ1-3	TRBV6-1	.	.	CASSELGGRNTIYF	TGTGCCAGCAGTGAATTGGGGGGAAGAAACACCATATATTTT
TRBJ1-5	TRBV28	TRBD1	.	CASSPTGEHQPQHF	TGTGCCAGCAGCCCCACAGGGGAGCATCAGCCCCAGCATTTT
TRBJ2-3	TRBV7-2	TRBD2	.	CASSFSGRVSDTQYF	TGTGCCAGCAGCTTTAGCGGGAGGGTGTCGGATACGCAGTATTTT
TRBJ2-7	TRBV4-1	TRBD1	.	CASSHIDRAHEQYF	TGCGCCAGCAGCCATATTGACAGGGCCCACGAGCAGTACTTC
TRBJ1-2	TRBV5-1	.	.	CASSLAGSGGYTF	TGCGCCAGCAGCTTGGCAGGGTCGGGCGGCTACACCTTC
TRBJ2-3	TRBV6-4	.	.	CASSDSAGSTDTQYF	TGTGCCAGCAGTGACTCTGCAGGTAGCACAGATACGCAGTATTTT
TRBJ2-7	TRBV5-4	.	.	CASSWGRNSRAYEQYF	TGTGCCAGCAGCTGGGGTCGTAATAGCAGGGCCTACGAGCAGTACTTC
TRBJ1-3	TRBV18	TRBD1	.	CASSPGTGSGNTIYF	TGTGCCAGCTCACCGGGGACAGGCTCTGGAAACACCATATATTTT
TRBJ2-3	TRBV11-1	TRBD2	.	CASSFSGRAPDTQYF	TGTGCCAGCAGCTTTAGCGGGAGGGCCCCAGATACGCAGTATTTT
TRBJ2-7	TRBV13	TRBD2	.	CASSLVGGRYEQYF	TGTGCCAGCAGCTTAGTCGGGGGGAGATACGAGCAGTACTTC
TRBJ1-4	TRBV6-6	.	.	CASSHTGGISEKLFF	TGTGCCAGCAGCCACACGGGCGGGATAAGTGAAAAACTGTTTTTT
TRBJ2-5	TRBV6-4	.	.	CASSSGIGDQYF	TGTGCCAGCAGTTCAGGGATCGGTGACCAGTACTTC
TRBJ1-2	TRBV18	.	once	CASSPGDTYGYTF	TGTGCCAGCTCACCTGGGGACACCTATGGCTACACCTTC
TRBJ2-2	TRBV7-5	.	.	CVRNPGLAGGKNTGELFF	TGTGTCAGAAATCCAGGACTAGCGGGAGGGAAGAACACCGGGGAGCTGTTTTTT
TRBJ2-7	TRBV7-9	.	.	CASSLPNGAEQYF	TGTGCCAGCAGCTTACCGAATGGGGCCGAGCAGTACTTC
TRBJ2-3	TRBV6-4	TRBD2	.	CASSVASGKAGTQYF	TGTGCCAGCAGTGTGGCAAGCGGGAAGGCAGGTACGCAGTATTTT
TRBJ1-5	TRBV30	.	.	CAWSRTAGGNQPQHF	TGTGCCTGGAGTAGAACTGCAGGGGGCAATCAGCCCCAGCATTTT
TRBJ2-1	TRBV29-1	TRBD2	.	CSVAGLAGGGYNEQFF	TGCAGCGTAGCAGGACTAGCGGGAGGGGGCTACAATGAGCAGTTCTTC
TRBJ2-7	TRBV10-3	TRBD2	.	CAISESSSGPSSGSYEQYF	TGTGCCATCAGTGAGTCGTCTAGCGGACCATCCTCGGGATCCTACGAGCAGTACTTC
TRBJ1-2	TRBV27	TRBD1	.	CASSPPGQGFEGYTF	TGTGCCAGCAGTCCTCCGGGACAGGGCTTTGAAGGCTACACCTTC
TRBJ2-7	TRBV9	.	.	CASSVTTDSYEQYF	TGTGCCAGCAGCGTAACTACGGACTCCTACGAGCAGTACTTC
TRBJ2-1	TRBV2	.	.	CASSDGARFNEQFF	TGTGCCAGCAGTGATGGGGCGCGTTTCAATGAGCAGTTCTTC
TRBJ1-3	TRBV28	TRBD1	.	CASSPGQAFSGNTIYF	TGTGCCAGCAGTCCCGGACAGGCATTCTCTGGAAACACCATATATTTT
TRBJ1-2	TRBV7-2	.	.	CASSLAQGSGYTF	TGTGCCAGCAGCTTAGCGCAGGGCTCTGGCTACACCTTC
TRBJ2-5	TRBV7-2	.	.	CASSFYAGQKETQYF	TGTGCCAGCAGCTTTTACGCAGGGCAGAAGGAGACCCAGTACTTC
TRBJ2-1	TRBV9	.	.	CASSVVSGEGGEQFF	TGTGCCAGCAGCGTAGTATCAGGGGAAGGTGGTGAGCAGTTCTTC
TRBJ1-4	TRBV7-2	TRBD1	few	CASSTVTGGYEKLFF	TGTGCCAGCAGCACTGTGACAGGGGGCTATGAAAAACTGTTTTTT